The 23 T cell receptor beta chains listed next were all sequenced from one sample in a study of cytomegalovirus exposure and HLA in healthy donors. PCR employed 60 Vbeta and 13 Jbeta primers. TCRdb keeps only in-frame clones here, not all; method: immunoSEQ multiplex PCR. The sample shows roughly 200,000 clones, 77% of them seen only once. The sequencing sample was made of PBMCs. The source is a woman aged 30 to 39 in good health and CMV-seropositive.

The V gene is TRBV5-5, the J gene TRBJ2-7; TRBD1 might be the D (5 bases). V dropped 0 bases and J dropped 6 bases, with 16 bases sitting between them. CDR1 and CDR2 from the germline V gene are SGHKS and YYEKEE (reference sequence). The CDR3 extends over 15 amino acids. In DNA form, the CDR3 reads TGTGCCAGCAGCTTGGATCGCAGGGCCCCGGGCGAGCAGTACTTC. Residues: CASSLDRRAPGEQYF.

V and J are TRBV9 and TRBJ2-1, with TRBD2 matching 8 bases. The CDR3 is made up of 14 amino acids. CDR1 SGDLS and CDR2 YYNGEE come from the germline V gene. Trimming cost V 3 bases and J 6 bases; bases outside gene matches: 5. This chain's CDR3 is CASSAPAGGNEQFF. DNA of the CDR3: TGTGCCAGCAGCGCCCCGGCGGGGGGCAATGAGCAGTTCTTC.

This clone showed up just once. V usage is TRBV10-3 and J usage is TRBJ2-2; no firm D call. V shed 4 bases and J shed 7 bases, with 10 bases lying between them. This CDR3 has 13 residues. CDR1 is ENHRY and CDR2 is SYGVKD in the germline V gene. CDR3 in DNA: TGTGCCATCAGTGGAGTCTCGGTCGGGGAGCTGTTTTTT. Translating gives CAISGVSVGELFF.

The rearrangement links TRBV9 to TRBJ1-3; perhaps TRBD1 as D (6 bases). Trimming shortened V by 4 bases and J by 0 bases, and 20 bases separated the two germline ends. The V gene's germline CDR1 is SGDLS and CDR2 YYNGEE. The CDR3 is 18 residues long. DNA for the CDR3: TGTGCCAGCAGCCCTGGGGACACGCGGGCCCGCTCTGGAAACACCATATATTTT. This codes for CASSPGDTRARSGNTIYF.

The genes are TRBV10-3 and TRBJ2-7, with D possibly matching TRBD1 (5 bases). Trimming pared 4 bases from V and 2 bases from J, leaving 18 bases between. Germline CDR1 reads ENHRY; CDR2 reads SYGVKD. The CDR3 has 16 amino acids. In DNA form, the CDR3 reads TGTGCCATCAGTGGGCTCAAGGGGCAGGGAACCTACGAGCAGTACTTC. The encoded protein is CAISGLKGQGTYEQYF.

This clone was observed a few times. The V call is TRBV5-1, the J call TRBJ2-7, with 9 bases fitting TRBD1. This CDR3 is 14 amino acids long. Germline CDR1 is SGHRS and CDR2 is YFSETQ. The ends lost 4 bases at V and 0 bases at J; junction bases unmatched: 2. The CDR3 DNA reads TGCGCCAGCAGCCAGACAGGGGGCTCCTACGAGCAGTACTTC. Encoded protein: CASSQTGGSYEQYF.

The chain recombines TRBV30 with TRBJ2-7; no firm D call. The length of the CDR3 is 14 residues. Trimming took off 2 bases at V and 1 base at J, with 12 bases between the two ends. Looked up from germline, CDR1 is GTSNPN and CDR2 is SVGIG (reference sequence). The CDR3: CAWSSAAGSYEQYF. CDR3 bases: TGTGCCTGGAGTTCGGCGGCCGGTTCCTACGAGCAGTACTTC.

This clone turned up a few times. This chain links TRBV7-8 with TRBJ1-2, with 8 bases that match TRBD1. Germline assignment: CDR1 SGHVS and CDR2 FQNEAQ. The CDR3 is 15 amino acids. The J segment lost 5 bases and the V segment lost 5 bases, leaving 10 bases of the junction unmatched. CDR3 nucleotide sequence: TGTGCCAGCAGCCCCCGGACAGGGTCAGGGTATGGCTACACCTTC. It is translated as CASSPRTGSGYGYTF. Full variable domain (rest looked up from reference TRBV7-8 and TRBJ1-2): GAGVSQSPRYKVAKRGQDVALRCDPISGHVSLFWYQQALGQGPEFLTYFQNEAQLDKSGLPSDRFFAERPEGSVSTLKIQRTQQEDSAVYLCASSPRTGSGYGYTFGSGTRLTVV.

The rearrangement links TRBV2 to TRBJ2-2, with 11 nucleotides matching TRBD2. From germline, CDR1 is SNHLY and CDR2 FYNNEI. Unmatched junction bases numbered 7, after V lost 6 bases and J lost 7 bases. The length of the CDR3 is 15 residues. The CDR3 region is CASRVAGGPIGELFF. The DNA of the CDR3 is TGTGCCAGCAGGGTAGCGGGGGGGCCGATCGGGGAGCTGTTTTTT.

A few counts support this clone. The chain carries TRBV6-5 and TRBJ1-1, with D possibly matching TRBD1 (5 bases). The germline V and J ends were trimmed by 0 bases and 7 bases, with 15 bases remaining between them. Germline CDR1 is MNHEY and CDR2 is SVGAGI. The length of the CDR3 is 15 residues. This chain's CDR3 is CASSYSAGLPFEAFF. DNA for the CDR3: TGTGCCAGCAGTTACTCGGCAGGGCTCCCTTTTGAAGCTTTCTTT.

This clone was recorded a few times. V usage is TRBV28 and J usage is TRBJ1-5; D perhaps matches TRBD1 (6 bases). Trimming left V 5 bases short and J 3 bases short, with 14 bases between. Germline values: CDR1 MDHEN, CDR2 SYDVKM. This CDR3 contains 15 residues. The CDR3 reads CASSPQGKPNQPQHF. CDR3 nucleotides: TGTGCCAGCAGTCCCCAGGGGAAGCCCAATCAGCCCCAGCATTTT.

The chain carries TRBV7-9 and TRBJ1-1; D is possibly TRBD1 (5 bases). Germline assignment: CDR1 SEHNR and CDR2 FQNEAQ (reference sequence). This CDR3 contains 13 residues. Trimming pared 3 bases from V and 5 bases from J, leaving 10 bases between. The CDR3 sequence is CASSFEEGTEAFF. The CDR3 DNA is TGTGCCAGCAGCTTTGAGGAGGGGACTGAAGCTTTCTTT.

The chain combines TRBV11-2 with TRBJ1-6; 12 nucleotides match TRBD1. Looked up from germline, CDR1 is SGHAT and CDR2 is FQNNGV. Trimming removed 2 bases from V and 9 bases from J; junction bases left unmatched: 5. The length of the CDR3 is 16 residues. The CDR3 loop reads CASSLYAGQGASPLHF. The CDR3 DNA reads as TGTGCCAGCAGCTTATACGCGGGACAGGGGGCTTCACCCCTCCACTTT.

The chain is built from TRBV5-1 and TRBJ1-2, with a weak D call TRBD1 (5 bases). The CDR3 length is 14 residues. Trimming stripped 0 bases from V and 3 bases from J, with 9 bases between. Germline assignment: CDR1 SGHRS and CDR2 YFSETQ. CDR3: CASSLAIGDYGYTF. The CDR3 nucleotides are TGCGCCAGCAGCTTGGCTATAGGGGACTATGGCTACACCTTC.

V gene TRBV18 combines with J gene TRBJ1-4; maybe TRBD1 (6 bases). The germline V and J ends were trimmed by 5 bases and 7 bases, with 11 bases remaining between them. Germline loops: CDR1 KGHSH, CDR2 LQKENI. CDR3 length equals 13 residues. The CDR3 protein is CASSMGAREKLFF. CDR3 nucleotides: TGTGCCAGCTCAATGGGGGCGCGTGAAAAACTGTTTTTT.

Remarks on this clone: Other DNA sequences in the same sample also yield this CDR3. This chain connects TRBV28 to TRBJ2-3; 8 positions match TRBD1. This CDR3 is built from 16 residues. Germline CDR1 is MDHEN and CDR2 is SYDVKM. V was pared by 4 bases and J by 0 bases, with 6 bases of the junction left unmatched. The CDR3 sequence: CASSSPGGYSTDTQYF. The CDR3 bases are TGTGCCAGCAGTTCACCAGGGGGCTACAGCACAGATACGCAGTATTTT.

The chain carries TRBV10-3 and TRBJ1-1; D perhaps matches TRBD1 (5 bases). The CDR3 runs to 15 residues. CDR1 and CDR2 from the germline V gene are ENHRY and SYGVKD. Trimming cost V 4 bases and J 3 bases, with 15 bases left between them. CDR3 loop: CAISGRGGADTEAFF. CDR3 nucleotide sequence: TGTGCCATCAGTGGCCGGGGGGGTGCGGACACTGAAGCTTTCTTT.

The genes are TRBV30 and TRBJ1-5, with D tentatively TRBD1 (6 bases). V lost 0 bases to trimming and J lost 5 bases, with 11 bases between them. CDR1 is GTSNPN, CDR2 SVGIG, per germline (reference sequence). The CDR3 has 14 residues. CDR3 sequence: CAWSVSPGDQPQHF. The CDR3 DNA is TGTGCCTGGAGTGTTTCCCCAGGGGATCAGCCCCAGCATTTT.

The rearrangement joins TRBV19 to TRBJ2-3; 8 bases agree with TRBD1. J lost 1 base, V lost 6 bases, and 3 bases had no gene match. Germline CDR1 is LNHDA and CDR2 is SQIVND (reference sequence). The CDR3 has 14 amino acids. DNA of the CDR3: TGTGCCAGTAGCAGGGGGCTCGGCACAGATACGCAGTATTTT. This gives the protein CASSRGLGTDTQYF.

This clone turned up a few times. J is TRBJ2-1 and V is TRBV19; possible D gene TRBD1, 5 bases. Trimming cost V 4 bases and J 0 bases, with 7 bases left between them. The CDR3 is 14 residues long. Germline V CDR1 and CDR2: LNHDA, SQIVND (reference sequence). The CDR3 DNA is TGTGCCAGTAGTAGAAGGGGCTCCTACAATGAGCAGTTCTTC. Its protein product is CASSRRGSYNEQFF.

This rearrangement joins TRBV18 to TRBJ1-6; D is unclear. The CDR3 spans 13 residues. V was shortened by 0 bases and J by 10 bases, with 7 bases between the two germline ends. Per the germline V gene, CDR1 is KGHSH and CDR2 is LQKENI. The CDR3 sequence: CASSPPNLSPLHF. CDR3 DNA sequence: TGTGCCAGCTCACCACCGAATCTATCACCCCTCCACTTT.

This clone has only a few counts. The chain combines TRBV18 with TRBJ2-7, with 7 bases lining up with TRBD1. The CDR3 runs to 14 residues. CDR1 is KGHSH and CDR2 is LQKENI in the germline V gene. V lost 2 bases to trimming and J lost 4 bases; unmatched junction nucleotides: 5. The CDR3 region is CASSPWGQFYEQYF. As DNA, the CDR3 is TGTGCCAGCTCACCATGGGGACAGTTTTACGAGCAGTACTTC.

This chain connects TRBV18 to TRBJ2-1; D call uncertain. V gave up 5 bases and J gave up 6 bases, with 5 bases separating them. The CDR3 spans 11 residues. Germline loops: CDR1 KGHSH, CDR2 LQKENI. The CDR3 DNA reads as TGTGCCAGCTCAGGGCTCAATGAGCAGTTCTTC. Protein product: CASSGLNEQFF. Full variable domain (missing parts from reference TRBV18 and TRBJ2-1): NAGVMQNPRHLVRRRGQEARLRCSPMKGHSHVYWYRQLPEEGLKFMVYLQKENIIDESGMPKERFSAEFPKEGPSILRIQQVVRGDSAAYFCASSGLNEQFFGPGTRLTVL.